This T cell receptor (beta chain) was sequenced for a study of shared clonotypes between healthy human individuals. Study outcomes and limitations: Estimated clonotype richness was generally higher in naive than memory subsets. Relative to clonotypes present in all four donors, those not shared had lower generation probabilities.

The CDR3 is 11 amino acids long, termini counted. CDR1 and CDR2 from the germline V gene are MNHNS and SASEGT. Donors had no recently reported acute infections or vaccinations and were HIV-negative. Sequencing was performed with immunoSEQ multiplex PCR; in TCRdb, only in-frame clones are kept and a portion is missing. There are about 110,000 clones in the sample; roughly 70% occur only once, and around 26% lies in the top ten. Worth noting for this clone: Its target is unknown. This CDR3 is missing its conserved last phenylalanine or tryptophan, likely due to a read error. The DNA is left out, because the CDR3 cannot be placed on it with certainty; the CDR3 is given as TCRdb lists it.

The receptor was isolated from a woman in her twenties or thirties in good health. The chain joins TRBV6-1 to TRBJ2-3; the table's D gene call, TRBD2, was not cross checked with the DNA. Sequences were obtained from memory CD8+ T cells sorted from blood. Subset denoted: CD45RO+ cells pooled with CCR7-negative TemRA cells. The CDR3 loop reads CASKGTSGRSR.